This is a list of T cell receptor beta chains from one sample in a study of siplizumab effects on memory and regulatory T cells. Profiled with immunoSEQ multiplex PCR; TCRdb holds only in-frame clones, not every one. The sample lists about 120,000 clones, around 93% seen once, with around 0.15% in the top ten. What was sequenced was non-Treg CD4+ T cells sorted from blood. The receptor set was obtained from a human donor in good health. The CDR3 runs from the conserved cysteine through the conserved F or W. The order of the fields is D gene, V gene, J gene, clone size, CDR3 DNA, CDR3 protein. D genes are given only for firm matches. Rows give clone size only sometimes, using once, few, many, or a class for an expanded clone.

D gene: TRBD2; V gene: TRBV4-1; J gene: TRBJ2-7; clone size: .; CDR3 DNA: TGCGCCAGCAGCCACTCGACTCGGGGGGGCTACGAGCAGTACTTC; CDR3 protein: CASSHSTRGGYEQYF
D gene: TRBD1; V gene: TRBV9; J gene: TRBJ1-6; clone size: .; CDR3 DNA: TGTGCCAGCAGCCTTCGGACAGGGGGGCTAGGAAATTCACCCCTCCACTTT; CDR3 protein: CASSLRTGGLGNSPLHF
D gene: TRBD2; V gene: TRBV7-2; J gene: TRBJ2-7; clone size: .; CDR3 DNA: TGTGCCAGCAGCTCTAACGGGGGGTTCTCGAGCTCCTACGAGCAGTACTTC; CDR3 protein: CASSSNGGFSSSYEQYF
D gene: .; V gene: TRBV5-4; J gene: TRBJ1-2; clone size: .; CDR3 DNA: TGTGCCAGCAGCTTTGTGTCGGAGAACTATGGCTACACCTTC; CDR3 protein: CASSFVSENYGYTF
D gene: .; V gene: TRBV5-6; J gene: TRBJ1-1; clone size: once; CDR3 DNA: TGTGCCAGCAGCTTGGCCGAGACACACATTACTGAAGCTTTCTTT; CDR3 protein: CASSLAETHITEAFF
D gene: .; V gene: TRBV6-4; J gene: TRBJ2-3; clone size: .; CDR3 DNA: TGTGCCAGCAGTGACGGGGGACCAGATACGCAGTATTTT; CDR3 protein: CASSDGGPDTQYF
D gene: TRBD1; V gene: TRBV2; J gene: TRBJ1-1; clone size: few; CDR3 DNA: TGTGCCAGCAGAGGACAGGGCGTCACTGAAGCTTTCTTT; CDR3 protein: CASRGQGVTEAFF
D gene: TRBD1; V gene: TRBV7-9; J gene: TRBJ1-4; clone size: .; CDR3 DNA: TGTGCCAGCAGCTCACAGGGGTTGCAAGCCACTAATGAAAAACTGTTTTTT; CDR3 protein: CASSSQGLQATNEKLFF
D gene: .; V gene: TRBV7-9; J gene: TRBJ2-5; clone size: once; CDR3 DNA: TGTGCCAGCAGGAATCAAGAGACCCAGTACTTC; CDR3 protein: CASRNQETQYF
D gene: .; V gene: TRBV21-1; J gene: TRBJ1-2; clone size: .; CDR3 DNA: TGTGCCAGCAGCAAAAATCTAGGGACAGGGTTGGGGTATGGCTACACCTTC; CDR3 protein: CASSKNLGTGLGYGYTF
D gene: TRBD1; V gene: TRBV18; J gene: TRBJ1-1; clone size: .; CDR3 DNA: TGTGCCAGCTCACCGTCGGAGGGGGCGAACACTGAAGCTTTCTTT; CDR3 protein: CASSPSEGANTEAFF
D gene: .; V gene: TRBV10-3; J gene: TRBJ2-7; clone size: few; CDR3 DNA: TGTGCCATCAGTGAACAAAACTACGAGCAGTACTTC; CDR3 protein: CAISEQNYEQYF
D gene: TRBD1; V gene: TRBV28; J gene: TRBJ2-7; clone size: once; CDR3 DNA: TGTGCCAGCAGGTCGGAACAGGGGGCAACCTACGAGCAGTACTTC; CDR3 protein: CASRSEQGATYEQYF
D gene: .; V gene: TRBV15; J gene: TRBJ1-5; clone size: .; CDR3 DNA: TGTGCCACCAGCAGAGATCCGGGGTCCAATCAGCCCCAGCATTTT; CDR3 protein: CATSRDPGSNQPQHF
D gene: .; V gene: TRBV20-1; J gene: TRBJ2-3; clone size: .; CDR3 DNA: TGCAGTGCTACTGACACAGATACGCAGTATTTT; CDR3 protein: CSATDTDTQYF
D gene: .; V gene: TRBV27; J gene: TRBJ1-2; clone size: once; CDR3 DNA: TGTGCCAGCAGTTTATTTGGGACCCGAGGTTTCAACTATGGCTACACCTTC; CDR3 protein: CASSLFGTRGFNYGYTF
D gene: TRBD2; V gene: TRBV11-3; J gene: TRBJ2-5; clone size: .; CDR3 DNA: TGTGCCAGCAGCGTGCCATCGGGACTAGCGGGTGAGCCCCAAGAGACCCAGTACTTC; CDR3 protein: CASSVPSGLAGEPQETQYF
D gene: TRBD2; V gene: TRBV2; J gene: TRBJ2-3; clone size: .; CDR3 DNA: TGTGCCAGCAGTCCCCAGCAGCGGGGGGGCCCCCCAGATACGCAGTATTTT; CDR3 protein: CASSPQQRGGPPDTQYF
D gene: TRBD1; V gene: TRBV28; J gene: TRBJ2-1; clone size: .; CDR3 DNA: TGTGCCAGCAGACCCCCAGGGGGACGGTACAATGAGCAGTTCTTC; CDR3 protein: CASRPPGGRYNEQFF
D gene: .; V gene: TRBV5-4; J gene: TRBJ2-2; clone size: .; CDR3 DNA: TGTGCCAGCAGCTTCATCAGGGGGGGCTTTGACACCGGGGAGCTGTTTTTT; CDR3 protein: CASSFIRGGFDTGELFF
D gene: .; V gene: TRBV6-1; J gene: TRBJ2-3; clone size: .; CDR3 DNA: TGTGCCAGCAGTGATCAGAAAGGCACAGATACGCAGTATTTT; CDR3 protein: CASSDQKGTDTQYF
D gene: TRBD2; V gene: TRBV5-1; J gene: TRBJ2-1; clone size: .; CDR3 DNA: TGCGCCAGCAGCCCCTCCCTCAGCGGGGGGGGTTCAGGGCAGTTCTTC; CDR3 protein: CASSPSLSGGGSGQFF
D gene: .; V gene: TRBV5-1; J gene: TRBJ1-2; clone size: .; CDR3 DNA: TGCGCCAGCAGCGACAGCGCTGCTAACTATGGCTACACCTTC; CDR3 protein: CASSDSAANYGYTF
D gene: TRBD1; V gene: TRBV29-1; J gene: TRBJ2-7; clone size: .; CDR3 DNA: TGCAGCGTTGGAGGGACAGTTACTTCCTACGAGCAGTACTTC; CDR3 protein: CSVGGTVTSYEQYF
D gene: TRBD2; V gene: TRBV7-2; J gene: TRBJ2-5; clone size: .; CDR3 DNA: TGTGCCAGCAGCTTACGCGCTAGCGGGGCTCCCGGCCAAGAGACCCAGTACTTC; CDR3 protein: CASSLRASGAPGQETQYF
D gene: .; V gene: TRBV18; J gene: TRBJ2-7; clone size: .; CDR3 DNA: TGTGCCAGCCGACCCCGGGACAAAGGTTACGAGCAGTACTTC; CDR3 protein: CASRPRDKGYEQYF
D gene: .; V gene: TRBV5-4; J gene: TRBJ2-7; clone size: .; CDR3 DNA: TGTGCCAGCAGCTTGGCCGGGAGTTACGAGCAGTACTTC; CDR3 protein: CASSLAGSYEQYF
D gene: TRBD2; V gene: TRBV29-1; J gene: TRBJ2-1; clone size: .; CDR3 DNA: TGCAGCGTTGAAAAGGGACTAGCGGGGGGGAATGAGCAGTTCTTC; CDR3 protein: CSVEKGLAGGNEQFF
D gene: TRBD2; V gene: TRBV7-6; J gene: TRBJ2-1; clone size: .; CDR3 DNA: TGTGCCAGCAGCCCTACTAGCGGGGGCTACAATGAGCAGTTCTTC; CDR3 protein: CASSPTSGGYNEQFF
D gene: .; V gene: TRBV7-2; J gene: TRBJ2-5; clone size: .; CDR3 DNA: TGTGCCAGCAGCGCGACGCGGGCTGGGACCCAGTACTTC; CDR3 protein: CASSATRAGTQYF
D gene: .; V gene: TRBV28; J gene: TRBJ1-6; clone size: .; CDR3 DNA: TGTGCCAGCAGTTTACCATATAATTCACCCCTCCACTTT; CDR3 protein: CASSLPYNSPLHF
D gene: .; V gene: TRBV5-4; J gene: TRBJ2-3; clone size: .; CDR3 DNA: TGTGCCAGCAGCTTGGGGGGGATCCGCACAGATACGCAGTATTTT; CDR3 protein: CASSLGGIRTDTQYF
D gene: TRBD2; V gene: TRBV5-4; J gene: TRBJ2-2; clone size: .; CDR3 DNA: TGTGCCAGCAGGACGGGGGGGCCAGCCGGGGAGCTGTTTTTT; CDR3 protein: CASRTGGPAGELFF
D gene: TRBD2; V gene: TRBV5-6; J gene: TRBJ2-5; clone size: .; CDR3 DNA: TGTGCCAGCAGACCACGGGGGGACGGGGAGACCCAGTACTTC; CDR3 protein: CASRPRGDGETQYF
D gene: .; V gene: TRBV9; J gene: TRBJ1-1; clone size: .; CDR3 DNA: TGTGCCAGCAAAAGGACGGTCGAGGGAGAAGCTTTCTTT; CDR3 protein: CASKRTVEGEAFF
D gene: TRBD1; V gene: TRBV18; J gene: TRBJ1-1; clone size: .; CDR3 DNA: TGTGCCAGCTCACGTAACGGACAGGGGGCGGGCGGGCGGACTGAAGCTTTCTTT; CDR3 protein: CASSRNGQGAGGRTEAFF
D gene: .; V gene: TRBV18; J gene: TRBJ1-4; clone size: .; CDR3 DNA: TGTGCCAGCTCACCACCGACATCGGTTCCGGTTAGTCTGTTTTTT; CDR3 protein: CASSPPTSVPVSLFF
D gene: TRBD1; V gene: TRBV7-2; J gene: TRBJ2-7; clone size: .; CDR3 DNA: TGTGCCAGCAGTCTGACAGGGACCTCGGCCTACGAGCAGTACTTC; CDR3 protein: CASSLTGTSAYEQYF
D gene: TRBD1; V gene: TRBV6-6; J gene: TRBJ2-7; clone size: once; CDR3 DNA: TGTGCCAGCAGCGCTCCGGGACAGGGGGACGTCGAGCAGTACTTC; CDR3 protein: CASSAPGQGDVEQYF
D gene: .; V gene: TRBV9; J gene: TRBJ1-2; clone size: .; CDR3 DNA: TGTGCCAGTGAAAGGGGGGGAAACTATGGCTACACCTTC; CDR3 protein: CASERGGNYGYTF
D gene: TRBD1; V gene: TRBV11-3; J gene: TRBJ2-2; clone size: once; CDR3 DNA: TGTGCCAGCAGCCAACAGGGGGTTCCCGGGGAGCTGTTTTTT; CDR3 protein: CASSQQGVPGELFF
D gene: .; V gene: TRBV19; J gene: TRBJ2-7; clone size: .; CDR3 DNA: TGTGCCAGTAGTCCAACAGGAAAGGGGGTTTACGAGCAGTACTTC; CDR3 protein: CASSPTGKGVYEQYF
D gene: .; V gene: TRBV5-1; J gene: TRBJ2-6; clone size: once; CDR3 DNA: TGCGCCAGCAGCTTGGGTTCAAGCTCTGGGGCCAACGTCCTGACTTTC; CDR3 protein: CASSLGSSSGANVLTF
D gene: .; V gene: TRBV7-8; J gene: TRBJ1-5; clone size: once; CDR3 DNA: TGTGCCAGCGGGGGGGGTGGTAAGGGCAATCAGCCCCAGCATTTT; CDR3 protein: CASGGGGKGNQPQHF
D gene: .; V gene: TRBV29-1; J gene: TRBJ1-5; clone size: .; CDR3 DNA: TGCAGCGTTGGGGAGTCAAATCAGCCCCAGCATTTT; CDR3 protein: CSVGESNQPQHF
D gene: TRBD1; V gene: TRBV6-1; J gene: TRBJ2-7; clone size: .; CDR3 DNA: TGTGCCAGCAGGACCGGGACAGGGCTCAGGGAGCAGTACTTC; CDR3 protein: CASRTGTGLREQYF
D gene: .; V gene: TRBV11-3; J gene: TRBJ1-6; clone size: .; CDR3 DNA: TGTGCCAGCAGTCAAGATGGACAGACAAATTCACCCCTCCACTTT; CDR3 protein: CASSQDGQTNSPLHF
D gene: .; V gene: TRBV27; J gene: TRBJ1-3; clone size: .; CDR3 DNA: TGTGCCAGCAGTTTACACTCTGGAAACACCATATATTTT; CDR3 protein: CASSLHSGNTIYF
D gene: .; V gene: TRBV6-1; J gene: TRBJ2-5; clone size: .; CDR3 DNA: TGTGCCAGCAGACCATCGGTTCCAGAGACCCAGTACTTC; CDR3 protein: CASRPSVPETQYF
D gene: .; V gene: TRBV28; J gene: TRBJ2-3; clone size: .; CDR3 DNA: TGTGCCAGCGGAGGGGTGGGAAACACAGATACGCAGTATTTT; CDR3 protein: CASGGVGNTDTQYF
D gene: TRBD1; V gene: TRBV7-6; J gene: TRBJ2-2; clone size: .; CDR3 DNA: TGTGCCAGCAGCTTAATGGGATCAGGGGGGAACACCGGGGAGCTGTTTTTT; CDR3 protein: CASSLMGSGGNTGELFF
D gene: TRBD2; V gene: TRBV6-6; J gene: TRBJ2-3; clone size: .; CDR3 DNA: TGTGCCAGCAGTCGTAGCGGGGGAGGAACAGATACGCAGTATTTT; CDR3 protein: CASSRSGGGTDTQYF
D gene: .; V gene: TRBV29-1; J gene: TRBJ2-5; clone size: .; CDR3 DNA: TGCAGCGTTGAAGTGGGGTACCAAGAGACCCAGTACTTC; CDR3 protein: CSVEVGYQETQYF
D gene: TRBD1; V gene: TRBV5-1; J gene: TRBJ2-7; clone size: .; CDR3 DNA: TGCGCCAGCAGCTTGGTACAGGGGACCTACGAGCAGTACTTC; CDR3 protein: CASSLVQGTYEQYF
D gene: TRBD1; V gene: TRBV7-6; J gene: TRBJ1-6; clone size: .; CDR3 DNA: TGTGCCAGCAGCTTAGTCACAGGGGTGGATTCACCCCTCCACTTT; CDR3 protein: CASSLVTGVDSPLHF
D gene: .; V gene: TRBV11-3; J gene: TRBJ1-6; clone size: .; CDR3 DNA: TGTGCCAGCAGCTTAGGTGACAATTCACCCCTCCACTTT; CDR3 protein: CASSLGDNSPLHF
D gene: TRBD1; V gene: TRBV6-5; J gene: TRBJ1-1; clone size: .; CDR3 DNA: TGTGCCAGCAACCGAGACAGGGCGGGGAACACTGAAGCTTTCTTT; CDR3 protein: CASNRDRAGNTEAFF
D gene: .; V gene: TRBV11-2; J gene: TRBJ2-1; clone size: .; CDR3 DNA: TGTGCCAGCAGCTTAGTCGTCGGCGGCCTCCGGGGTGAGCAGTTCTTC; CDR3 protein: CASSLVVGGLRGEQFF
D gene: TRBD2; V gene: TRBV7-2; J gene: TRBJ2-5; clone size: .; CDR3 DNA: TGTGCCAGCGCTCCGGGGGGGTCCCAAGAGACCCAGTACTTC; CDR3 protein: CASAPGGSQETQYF